This T cell receptor beta chain comes out of a study of T cell changes during pregnancy in multiple sclerosis. Produced via immunoSEQ multiplex PCR; TCRdb's table is partial and in-frame only. The sample includes roughly 40,000 clones, 90% of them seen just once. The origin of this receptor is a female donor with multiple sclerosis, enrolled in a pregnancy study. Sequenced here: CD4+ T cells from peripheral blood mononuclear cells, sampled in the third trimester of pregnancy.

In DNA, the CDR3 is TGTGCCACCAGCAGATCACGGGGGGAAGAGACCCAGTACTTC. This gives the protein CATSRSRGEETQYF. The rearrangement links TRBV15 to TRBJ2-5, with TRBD2 identical over 7 bases. J lost 3 bases, V lost 2 bases, and 3 bases had no gene match. Germline CDR1 LNHNV, CDR2 YYDKDF (reference sequence). This CDR3 spans 14 amino acids.